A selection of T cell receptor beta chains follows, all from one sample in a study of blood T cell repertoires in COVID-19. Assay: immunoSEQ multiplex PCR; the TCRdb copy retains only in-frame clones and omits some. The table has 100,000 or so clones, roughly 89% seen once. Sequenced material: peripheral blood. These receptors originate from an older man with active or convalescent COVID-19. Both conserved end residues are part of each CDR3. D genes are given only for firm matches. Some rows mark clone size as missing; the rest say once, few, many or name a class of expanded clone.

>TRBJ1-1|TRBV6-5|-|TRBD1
TGTGCCAGCAGTTACAGCCCCGGACAGGGCACTGAAGCTTTCTTT
CASSYSPGQGTEAFF
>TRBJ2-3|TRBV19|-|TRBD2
TGTGCCAGTAGTCCGACTAGCGGGAGAACAGATACGCAGTATTTT
CASSPTSGRTDTQYF
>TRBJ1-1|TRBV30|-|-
TGTGCCTGGACTGGGGGCCGGACTGAAGCTTTCTTT
CAWTGGRTEAFF
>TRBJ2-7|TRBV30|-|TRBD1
TGTGCCTGGAGTATGGGACAGGGTCGCGAGCAGTACTTC
CAWSMGQGREQYF
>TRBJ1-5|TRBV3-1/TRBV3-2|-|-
TGTGCCAGCAGCCAACACAATCAGCCCCAGCATTTT
CASSQHNQPQHF
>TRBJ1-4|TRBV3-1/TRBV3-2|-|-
TGTGCCAGCAGCCAAGATCGATTAAAGGGAGAGAACCTCAAAAAACTGTTTTTT
CASSQDRLKGENLKKLFF
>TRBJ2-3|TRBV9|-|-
TGTGCCAGCAGTCCGGTTTCGGGGGCAGATACGCAGTATTTT
CASSPVSGADTQYF
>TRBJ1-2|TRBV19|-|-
TGTGCCAGTAGTCAGGGGATTGACTATGGCTACACCTTC
CASSQGIDYGYTF
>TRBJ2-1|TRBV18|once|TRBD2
TGTGCCAGCTCACCATCGGGGGGGGACAATGAGCAGTTCTTC
CASSPSGGDNEQFF
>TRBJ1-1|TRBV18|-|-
TGTGCCAGCTCACCCCAGGGAACCACTGAAGCTTTCTTT
CASSPQGTTEAFF
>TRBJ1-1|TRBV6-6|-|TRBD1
TGTGCCAGCAGTACCCGGGGACAGGGGGGGACTGAAGCTTTCTTT
CASSTRGQGGTEAFF
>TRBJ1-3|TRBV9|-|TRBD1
TGTGCCAGCAGCGCCCGACAGGGTCTGTCTGGAAACACCATATATTTT
CASSARQGLSGNTIYF
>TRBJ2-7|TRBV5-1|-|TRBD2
TGCGCCAGCAGCTTGGTAGCTAGCGGGGGGATGTACGAGCAGTACTTC
CASSLVASGGMYEQYF
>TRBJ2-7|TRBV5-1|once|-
TGCGCCAGCTGCGACTCATACCCCTACGAGCAGTACTTC
CASCDSYPYEQYF
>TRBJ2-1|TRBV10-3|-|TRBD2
TGTGCCATCAGTGAGGGCCTGCGGGGGTACAATGAGCAGTTCTTC
CAISEGLRGYNEQFF
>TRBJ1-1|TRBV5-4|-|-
TGTGCCAGCAGCTTGGCAGAGAACACTGAAGCTTTCTTT
CASSLAENTEAFF
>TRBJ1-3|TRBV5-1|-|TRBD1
TGCGCCAGCAGCCAAGACAGGGATGGAAACACCATATATTTT
CASSQDRDGNTIYF
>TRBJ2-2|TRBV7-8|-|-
TGTGCCAGCAGCCTCACCCAGGGTGGGACCGGGGAGCTGTTTTTT
CASSLTQGGTGELFF
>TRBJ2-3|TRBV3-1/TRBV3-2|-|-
TGTGCCAGCAGCCAAGCCACCCAGGGATCCAGCACAGATACGCAGTATTTT
CASSQATQGSSTDTQYF
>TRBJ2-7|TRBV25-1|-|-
TGTGCCAGCAGTGAAGTAGGGGCTAACTCCTACGAGCAGTACTTC
CASSEVGANSYEQYF
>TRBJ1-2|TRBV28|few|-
TGTGCCAGCAGTCCCTCGGGCTATGGCTACACCTTC
CASSPSGYGYTF
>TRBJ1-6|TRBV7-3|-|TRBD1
TGTGCCAGCAGCCTACAGGGGCTTGGTAATTCACCCCTCCACTTT
CASSLQGLGNSPLHF
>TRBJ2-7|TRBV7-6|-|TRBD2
TGTGCCAGCAGCCTAGGGGTGGGGGACTACTCCTACGAGCAGTACTTC
CASSLGVGDYSYEQYF
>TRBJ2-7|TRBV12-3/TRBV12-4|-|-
TGTGCCAGCAGTTATACAGGGTTCGAGCAGTACTTC
CASSYTGFEQYF
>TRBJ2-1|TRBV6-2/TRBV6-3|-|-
TGTGCCAGCAGTTACCTCGAGGGTGTTGAGCAGTTCTTC
CASSYLEGVEQFF
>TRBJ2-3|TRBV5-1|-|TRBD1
TGCGCCAGCAGCTTGACAGGGGAAGCGTGGGATACGCAGTATTTT
CASSLTGEAWDTQYF
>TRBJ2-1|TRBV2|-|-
TGTGCCAGCAGTGTGGAGGGAATCTCCTACAATGAGCAGTTCTTC
CASSVEGISYNEQFF
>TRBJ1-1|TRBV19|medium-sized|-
TGTGCCAGTAGTGTCGACTACACTGAAGCTTTCTTT
CASSVDYTEAFF